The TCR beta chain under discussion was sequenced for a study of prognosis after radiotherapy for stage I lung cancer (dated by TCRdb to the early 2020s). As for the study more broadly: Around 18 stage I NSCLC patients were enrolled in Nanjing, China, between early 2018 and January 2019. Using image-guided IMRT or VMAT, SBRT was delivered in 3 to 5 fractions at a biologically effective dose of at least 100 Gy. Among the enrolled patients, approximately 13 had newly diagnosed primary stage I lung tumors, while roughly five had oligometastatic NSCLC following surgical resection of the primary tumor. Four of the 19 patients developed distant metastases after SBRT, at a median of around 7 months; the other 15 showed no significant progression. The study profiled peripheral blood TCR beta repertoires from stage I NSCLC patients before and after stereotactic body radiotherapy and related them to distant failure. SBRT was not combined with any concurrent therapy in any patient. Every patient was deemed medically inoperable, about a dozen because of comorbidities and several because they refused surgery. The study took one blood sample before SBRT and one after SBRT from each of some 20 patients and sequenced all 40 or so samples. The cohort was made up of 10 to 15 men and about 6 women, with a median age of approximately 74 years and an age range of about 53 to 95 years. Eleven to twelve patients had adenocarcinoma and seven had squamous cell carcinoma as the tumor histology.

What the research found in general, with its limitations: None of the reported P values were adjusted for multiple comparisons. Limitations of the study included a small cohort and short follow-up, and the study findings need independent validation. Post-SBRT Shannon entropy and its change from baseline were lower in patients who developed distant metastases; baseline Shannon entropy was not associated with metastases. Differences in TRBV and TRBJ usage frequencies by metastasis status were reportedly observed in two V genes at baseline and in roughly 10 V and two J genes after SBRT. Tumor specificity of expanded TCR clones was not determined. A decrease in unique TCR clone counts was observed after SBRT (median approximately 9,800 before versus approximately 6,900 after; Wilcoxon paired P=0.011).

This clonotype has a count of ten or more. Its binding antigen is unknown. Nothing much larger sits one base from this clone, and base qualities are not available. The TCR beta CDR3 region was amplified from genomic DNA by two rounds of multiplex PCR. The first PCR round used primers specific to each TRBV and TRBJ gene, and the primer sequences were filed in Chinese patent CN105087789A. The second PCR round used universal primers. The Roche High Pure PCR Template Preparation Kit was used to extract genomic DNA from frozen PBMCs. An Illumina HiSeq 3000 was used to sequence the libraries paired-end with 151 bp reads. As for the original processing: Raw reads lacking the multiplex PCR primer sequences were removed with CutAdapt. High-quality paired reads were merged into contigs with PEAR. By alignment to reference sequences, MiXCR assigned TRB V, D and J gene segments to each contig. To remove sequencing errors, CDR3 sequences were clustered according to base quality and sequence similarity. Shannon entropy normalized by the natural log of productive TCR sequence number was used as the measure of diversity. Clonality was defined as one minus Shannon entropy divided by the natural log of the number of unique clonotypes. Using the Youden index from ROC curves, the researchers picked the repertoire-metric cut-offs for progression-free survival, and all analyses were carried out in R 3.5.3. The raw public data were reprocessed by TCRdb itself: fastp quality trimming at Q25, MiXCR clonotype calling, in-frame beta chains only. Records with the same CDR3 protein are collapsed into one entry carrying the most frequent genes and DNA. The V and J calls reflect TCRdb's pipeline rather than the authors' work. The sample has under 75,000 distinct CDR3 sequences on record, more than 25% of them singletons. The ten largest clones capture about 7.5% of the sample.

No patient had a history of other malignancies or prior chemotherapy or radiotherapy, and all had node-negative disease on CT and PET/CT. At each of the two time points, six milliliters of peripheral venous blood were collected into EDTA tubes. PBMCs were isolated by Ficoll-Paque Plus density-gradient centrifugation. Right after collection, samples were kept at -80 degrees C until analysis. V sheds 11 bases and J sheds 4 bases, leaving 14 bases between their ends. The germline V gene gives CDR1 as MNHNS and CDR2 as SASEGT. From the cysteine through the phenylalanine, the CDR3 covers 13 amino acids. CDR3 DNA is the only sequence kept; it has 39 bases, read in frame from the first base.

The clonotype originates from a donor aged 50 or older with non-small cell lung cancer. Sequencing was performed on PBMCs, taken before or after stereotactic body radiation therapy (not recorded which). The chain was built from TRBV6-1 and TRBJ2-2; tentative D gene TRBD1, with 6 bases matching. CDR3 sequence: CAGRDTLTGELFF. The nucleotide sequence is TGTGCCGGCCGGGACACCCTCACCGGGGAGCTGTTTTTT.